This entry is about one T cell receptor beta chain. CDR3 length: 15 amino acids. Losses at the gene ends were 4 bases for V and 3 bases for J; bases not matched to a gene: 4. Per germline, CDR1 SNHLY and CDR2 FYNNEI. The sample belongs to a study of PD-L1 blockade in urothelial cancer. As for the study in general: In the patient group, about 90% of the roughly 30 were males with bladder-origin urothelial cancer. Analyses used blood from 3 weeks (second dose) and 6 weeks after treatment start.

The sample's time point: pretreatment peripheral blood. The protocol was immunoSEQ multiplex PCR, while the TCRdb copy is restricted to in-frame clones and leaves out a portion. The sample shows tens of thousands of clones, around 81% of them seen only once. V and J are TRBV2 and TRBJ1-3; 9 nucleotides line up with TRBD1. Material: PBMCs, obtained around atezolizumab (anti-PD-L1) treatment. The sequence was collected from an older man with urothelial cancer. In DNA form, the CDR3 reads TGTGCCAGCAGTGGAACAGGGGGCTTTGGAAACACCATATATTTT. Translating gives CASSGTGGFGNTIYF.